A selection of T cell receptor beta chains follows, all from one sample in a study of blood T cell repertoires in COVID-19. TCRdb's table, derived via immunoSEQ multiplex PCR, lists solely in-frame clones and lacks some. Of some 110,000 clones in the sample, over 65% were seen once. The sequenced sample consisted of peripheral blood. The receptors were gathered from a man aged 70-80 years with acute or convalescent COVID-19. CDR3s leave out the opening cysteine and the closing phenylalanine or tryptophan. The order of the fields is V gene, J gene, CDR3 protein.

v_call: TRBV7-9; j_call: TRBJ2-5; cdr3_aa: ASSFQGVYETQY
v_call: TRBV7-2; j_call: TRBJ2-3; cdr3_aa: ASSSQGAGATDTQY
v_call: TRBV7-3; j_call: TRBJ1-1; cdr3_aa: ASSPDNLNTEAF
v_call: TRBV7-8; j_call: TRBJ2-3; cdr3_aa: ASSLSRGVSTDTQY
v_call: TRBV24-1; j_call: TRBJ2-7; cdr3_aa: ATSDSGTGGHEQY
v_call: TRBV7-8; j_call: TRBJ2-2; cdr3_aa: ASSSGLANTGELF
v_call: TRBV12-3/TRBV12-4; j_call: TRBJ2-7; cdr3_aa: ASRGMGRSEQY
v_call: TRBV6-2/TRBV6-3; j_call: TRBJ2-7; cdr3_aa: ASSYSGLAGHYEQY
v_call: TRBV27; j_call: TRBJ2-3; cdr3_aa: ASSPGTSGRVTQY
v_call: TRBV11-3; j_call: TRBJ1-1; cdr3_aa: ASSLDSMNTEAF
v_call: TRBV7-9; j_call: TRBJ2-1; cdr3_aa: ASSSGAGGPYNEQF
v_call: TRBV18; j_call: TRBJ2-7; cdr3_aa: ASSPGAGDEQY
v_call: TRBV5-4; j_call: TRBJ2-1; cdr3_aa: ASSRTGTYNEQF
v_call: TRBV5-1; j_call: TRBJ2-2; cdr3_aa: ASSLGLAGGTGELF
v_call: TRBV28; j_call: TRBJ1-1; cdr3_aa: ASSLNGGWDTEAF
v_call: TRBV28; j_call: TRBJ1-1; cdr3_aa: ASSIYRGTEAF
v_call: TRBV19; j_call: TRBJ2-1; cdr3_aa: ASSRSEFNEQF
v_call: TRBV28; j_call: TRBJ2-7; cdr3_aa: ASTPTSGTPLEQY
v_call: TRBV5-4; j_call: TRBJ1-6; cdr3_aa: ASRRITGSGYSPLH
v_call: TRBV30; j_call: TRBJ1-2; cdr3_aa: AWSPVPGGYT
v_call: TRBV21-1; j_call: TRBJ2-1; cdr3_aa: ASRKGQLTYNEQF
v_call: TRBV5-6; j_call: TRBJ2-1; cdr3_aa: ASSFLSSGVFYNEQF
v_call: TRBV7-9; j_call: TRBJ1-4; cdr3_aa: ASSPEGGQLF
v_call: TRBV30; j_call: TRBJ2-1; cdr3_aa: AWSALGTGGGHEQF